One sample yielded the 27 T cell receptor beta chains listed below, sequenced in a study of OX40 agonist ivuxolimab in advanced cancers. The method was the immunoSEQ multiplex PCR assay. This immuneACCESS table, as held by TCRdb, lists in-frame sequences with V and J called but not all clones. Of the missing ones, under half trace to an unresolved V gene in checked studies; the others have no known cause. Counted in this sample were roughly 92,000 clones; 85% to 90% of them appeared once. Of the sample, around 0.15% falls within the top ten clones. The source was CD4+ or CD8+ T cells sorted from blood, collected in a trial of the OX40 agonist ivuxolimab. Receptors were obtained from an adult with an advanced solid tumor such as melanoma, head and neck, liver or kidney cancer.

This chain joins TRBV4-1 and TRBJ1-1; D remains ambiguous. This CDR3 comprises 15 residues. Looked up from germline, CDR1 is MGHRA and CDR2 is YSYEKL. V was trimmed by 0 bases and J by 1 base, leaving 9 bases between them. CDR3 DNA: TGCGCCAGCAGCCAAGATCAACGGGGGAACACTGAAGCTTTCTTT. It specifies CASSQDQRGNTEAFF.

This clone was seen once. The chain carries TRBV11-2 and TRBJ2-3; a weak D match, TRBD2 (6 bases). CDR1 SGHAT and CDR2 FQNNGV come from the germline V gene. The CDR3 is made up of 14 amino acids. Trimming left V 2 bases short and J 2 bases short, with 8 bases between. DNA for the CDR3: TGTGCCAGCAGCTTATCGGGAGACACAGATACGCAGTATTTT. Residues: CASSLSGDTDTQYF.

This chain joins TRBV7-3 and TRBJ2-4; possible D gene TRBD1, 5 bases. The CDR3 loop spans 14 amino acids. Germline V gene lookup returns CDR1 SGHTA and CDR2 FQGTGA. The germline V and J ends were trimmed by 3 bases and 8 bases, with 14 bases remaining between them. The CDR3 sequence is CASSFGGARDIQYF. CDR3 DNA: TGTGCCAGCAGCTTCGGTGGGGCACGGGACATTCAGTACTTC.

This clone was seen only once. This rearrangement joins TRBV13 to TRBJ2-2; tentative D call: TRBD1 (5 bases). V shed 5 bases and J shed 6 bases, with 16 bases lying between them. CDR1 PRHDT and CDR2 FYEKMQ come from the germline V gene (reference sequence). This CDR3 is 15 amino acids long. CDR3 protein: CASSPERGSPGELFF. CDR3 coding DNA: TGTGCCAGCAGCCCCGAAAGGGGTAGCCCCGGGGAGCTGTTTTTT.

The chain is built from TRBV29-1 and TRBJ2-1; TRBD2 matches 10 bases. Germline-derived CDR1 and CDR2 are SQVTM and ANQGSEA. CDR3 size: 14 residues. The V gene end was trimmed by 3 bases and the J gene end by 3 bases; junction bases not matched to a gene: 2. In nucleotides, the CDR3 is TGCAGCGTTGACACTAGCGGGGTCTACAATGAGCAGTTCTTC. The encoded protein is CSVDTSGVYNEQFF.

This sequence joins TRBV11-2 and TRBJ2-1; tentative D call: TRBD2 (5 bases). The CDR3 runs to 13 residues. The germline V and J ends were trimmed by 0 bases and 13 bases, with 13 bases remaining between them. Germline V lookup: CDR1 SGHAT, CDR2 FQNNGV. The CDR3 reads CASSLEGPGGQFF. The CDR3 nucleotides are TGTGCCAGCAGCTTAGAGGGCCCAGGAGGTCAGTTCTTC.

The DNA of the CDR3 is TGTGCCAGCAGCGTAGAAGCAGGAAACACCATATATTTT. Its protein is CASSVEAGNTIYF. The V and J genes are TRBV9 and TRBJ1-3; D is ambiguous. CDR3 length: 13 residues. Deletions cut 0 bases from V and 4 bases from J, with 5 bases between. Germline CDR1 reads SGDLS; CDR2 reads YYNGEE.

V is TRBV19 and J is TRBJ2-7; 9 positions match TRBD2. This CDR3 contains 15 residues. Germline V gene data show CDR1 as LNHDA and CDR2 as SQIVND (reference sequence). V shed 7 bases, J shed 5 bases, and the junction held 12 bases outside the gene matches. CDR3 loop: CASKVRGGARNEQYF. CDR3 bases: TGTGCCAGTAAGGTGCGCGGGGGGGCAAGGAACGAGCAGTACTTC.

The chain links TRBV7-8 to TRBJ2-3; 9 bases are a match to TRBD1. With V trimmed by 5 bases and J by 6 bases, 12 bases remained unmatched. Germline loops: CDR1 SGHVS, CDR2 FQNEAQ. The CDR3 sequence is 16 residues long. CDR3 sequence: CASSPRDRVGVDTQYF. The CDR3 coding sequence is TGTGCCAGCAGCCCCCGGGACAGGGTTGGAGTGGATACGCAGTATTTT.

The genes are TRBV4-1 and TRBJ2-3; 7 positions agree with TRBD1. Trimming at V came to 4 bases and at J to 3 bases, leaving 7 bases not matched to a gene. The CDR3 runs 15 residues. From germline, CDR1 is MGHRA and CDR2 YSYEKL. The CDR3 loop is CASSRRTGGTDTQYF. CDR3 nucleotide sequence: TGCGCCAGCAGCCGCCGGACAGGCGGTACAGATACGCAGTATTTT.

The CDR3 loop reads CSAGRSRSYEQYF. CDR3 DNA sequence: TGCAGCGCCGGACGGAGTAGATCCTACGAGCAGTACTTC. The genes are TRBV29-1 and TRBJ2-7, with D unresolved. There are 13 residues in the CDR3. V lost 7 bases to trimming and J lost 1 base, with 14 bases between them. The V gene's germline CDR1 is SQVTM and CDR2 ANQGSEA.

The chain employs TRBV18 and TRBJ1-2, with 7 positions matching TRBD1. CDR3 length: 14 residues. J gave up 1 base and V 3 bases, and 2 bases lay outside the gene matches. Germline CDR1 is KGHSH and CDR2 is LQKENI. The CDR3 nucleotides read TGTGCCAGCTCACCTCGGGACAGTAACTATGGCTACACCTTC. It encodes CASSPRDSNYGYTF.

V is TRBV11-3 and J is TRBJ2-1; 10 bases map to TRBD2. The CDR3 runs to 20 residues. V gave up 1 base and J gave up 11 bases; unmatched junction bases: 23. Germline CDR1 SGHNT, CDR2 YENEEA. The CDR3 DNA reads as TGTGCCAGCAGCTTAGTGGGTCTAGTGGGTAGCGGGAGGTGGCTCCGGAAGCAGTTCTTC. Translation gives CASSLVGLVGSGRWLRKQFF.

The chain is built from TRBV5-1 and TRBJ2-3; TRBD1 agrees at 10 bases. This CDR3 comprises 15 residues. The V and J ends lost 3 bases and 3 bases, in that order; junction bases with no gene match: 4. Germline values: CDR1 SGHRS, CDR2 YFSETQ. The CDR3 coding sequence is TGCGCCAGCAGCTCCGGACAGGGGGTGACAGATACGCAGTATTTT. It encodes CASSSGQGVTDTQYF.

This clone was observed a single time. The J gene is TRBJ1-1, the V gene TRBV29-1, with D possibly matching TRBD1 (6 bases). The germline V gene encodes CDR1 SQVTM and CDR2 ANQGSEA. The germline V and J ends were trimmed by 6 bases and 3 bases, with 14 bases remaining between them. This CDR3 has 13 residues. The CDR3 spells CSVTHRGDTEAFF. CDR3 nucleotide sequence: TGCAGCGTCACTCATAGGGGGGACACTGAAGCTTTCTTT. The full variable domain, its missing parts supplied by reference TRBV29-1 and TRBJ1-1, is SAVISQKPSRDICQRGTSLTIQCQVDSQVTMMFWYRQQPGQSLTLIATANQGSEATYESGFVIDKFPISRPNLTFSTLTVSNMSPEDSSIYLCSVTHRGDTEAFFGQGTRLTVV.

This chain joins TRBV4-2 and TRBJ2-7; TRBD2 aligns across 14 bases. Germline V gives CDR1 LGHNA, CDR2 YNFKEQ. J was trimmed by 3 bases and V by 0 bases; bases with no gene match: 7. CDR3 length: 18 amino acids. The CDR3 coding sequence is TGTGCCAGCAGCCAAGACTTACTAGGACTAGCGGGAGGCTACGAGCAGTACTTC. This codes for CASSQDLLGLAGGYEQYF.

The rearrangement uses TRBV18 and TRBJ2-1; D not resolved. Germline assignment: CDR1 KGHSH and CDR2 LQKENI. This CDR3 spans 16 amino acids. The V gene lost 2 bases and the J gene lost 6 bases, with 17 bases spanning the gap. For the CDR3, the DNA is TGTGCCAGCTCACCAGGGGTCGGTCCGTCGCTCAATGAGCAGTTCTTC. This sequence encodes CASSPGVGPSLNEQFF. Variable domain in full (rest from reference TRBV18 and TRBJ2-1): NAGVMQNPRHLVRRRGQEARLRCSPMKGHSHVYWYRQLPEEGLKFMVYLQKENIIDESGMPKERFSAEFPKEGPSILRIQQVVRGDSAAYFCASSPGVGPSLNEQFFGPGTRLTVL.

This clone was seen only once. The chain carries TRBV7-3 and TRBJ2-7, with TRBD1 as a possible D gene (6 bases). Looked up from germline, CDR1 is SGHTA and CDR2 is FQGTGA. This CDR3 region has 14 residues. V gave up 1 base and J gave up 6 bases, with 13 bases separating them. The CDR3 sequence: CASSLRGRTGEQYF. CDR3 coding DNA: TGTGCCAGCAGCTTAAGGGGGCGGACGGGCGAGCAGTACTTC.

The chain links TRBV5-1 to TRBJ1-2, with a possible D match to TRBD1 (6 bases). The CDR3 is 15 amino acids. V was shortened by 4 bases and J by 2 bases, with 15 bases between the two germline ends. Germline-derived CDR1 and CDR2 are SGHRS and YFSETQ. CDR3: CASSGGGGENYGYTF. The CDR3 DNA is TGCGCCAGCAGCGGCGGCGGGGGCGAAAACTATGGCTACACCTTC.

The chain is built from TRBV11-2 and TRBJ2-5, with D possibly being TRBD1 (6 bases). The CDR3 contains 15 residues. CDR1 is SGHAT and CDR2 is FQNNGV in the germline V gene. The V gene lost 1 base and the J gene lost 5 bases, with 14 bases spanning the gap. The chain's CDR3 is CASSLVGRGTETQYF. CDR3 DNA sequence: TGTGCCAGCAGCTTAGTTGGCAGGGGCACCGAGACCCAGTACTTC.

This chain uses TRBV11-2 with TRBJ2-5, with 9 bases fitting TRBD1. The CDR3 consists of 14 residues. Germline trimming cut 5 bases from V and 5 bases from J; bases unmatched to any gene: 6. Germline CDR1 SGHAT, CDR2 FQNNGV. The CDR3: CASSLGQGRETQYF. The CDR3 DNA sequence: TGTGCCAGCAGCCTGGGACAGGGAAGGGAGACCCAGTACTTC.

The V call is TRBV10-2, the J call TRBJ2-5, with D perhaps matching TRBD1 (5 bases). The germline V gene has CDR1 WSHSY and CDR2 SAAADI. Trimming cost V 2 bases and J 5 bases, with 21 bases left between them. The CDR3 consists of 17 residues. The CDR3 nucleotides are TGCGCCAGCAGTGAGAGAAGGGGAACAGCCACCACGGAGACCCAGTACTTC. Protein: CASSERRGTATTETQYF.

The gene calls are TRBV28 and TRBJ2-1, with D perhaps TRBD2 (6 bases). From germline, CDR1 is MDHEN and CDR2 SYDVKM. CDR3 length equals 13 residues. The V and J ends lost 7 bases and 5 bases respectively, with 12 bases between them. In DNA, the CDR3 is TGTGCCAGCAATAGACTAGGGCACAATGAGCAGTTCTTC. Translating it yields CASNRLGHNEQFF. Full variable domain (outside the CDR3, taken from reference TRBV28 and TRBJ2-1): DVKVTQSSRYLVKRTGEKVFLECVQDMDHENMFWYRQDPGLGLRLIYFSYDVKMKEKGDIPEGYSVSREKKERFSLILESASTNQTSMYLCASNRLGHNEQFFGPGTRLTVL.

The chain combines TRBV9 with TRBJ2-1, with 12 bases that match TRBD2. V lost 3 bases to trimming and J lost 5 bases; unmatched junction nucleotides: 6. This CDR3 spans 16 amino acids. Looked up from germline, CDR1 is SGDLS and CDR2 is YYNGEE. The CDR3 here is CASSAIGLAGNNEQFF. DNA of the CDR3: TGTGCCAGCAGCGCCATTGGACTAGCGGGAAACAATGAGCAGTTCTTC.

This clone is a singleton in its sample. The CDR3 DNA reads as TGCGCCAGCAGCTTGGCACAGGGATCTGGAAACACCATATATTTT. It is translated as CASSLAQGSGNTIYF. The chain employs TRBV5-1 and TRBJ1-3; a weak D match, TRBD1 (6 bases). Germline V lookup: CDR1 SGHRS, CDR2 YFSETQ. The V end lost 0 bases, the J end lost 1 base, and 8 bases lay between the germline ends. CDR3 length: 15 amino acids. The full variable domain, in which reference TRBV5-1 and TRBJ1-3 provide the parts outside the CDR3, is KAGVTQTPRYLIKTRGQQVTLSCSPISGHRSVSWYQQTPGQGLQFLFEYFSETQRNKGNFPGRFSGRQFSNSRSEMNVSTLELGDSALYLCASSLAQGSGNTIYFGEGSWLTVV.

For the CDR3, the DNA is TGCAGTGCTAACCATGGGCCTGGCTACACCTTC. Amino acids: CSANHGPGYTF. V gene TRBV20-1 combines with J gene TRBJ1-2; D is uncertain. Germline V CDR1 and CDR2: DFQATT, SNEGSKA (reference sequence). V was cut by 4 bases and J by 7 bases, with 10 bases left in between. The length of the CDR3 is 11 residues.

The V gene is TRBV19, the J gene TRBJ1-5, with 7 bases aligning to TRBD1. The CDR3 has 17 amino acids. The trim removed 4 bases at V and 6 bases at J, leaving 15 bases unmatched. Germline loops: CDR1 LNHDA, CDR2 SQIVND (reference sequence). CDR3 bases: TGTGCCAGTAGTACGGTACTCCGACAGGGCGGGGTTCAGCCCCAGCATTTT. As protein: CASSTVLRQGGVQPQHF.